These 15 T cell receptor beta chains came from one sample sequenced in a study of cytomegalovirus exposure and HLA in healthy donors. Only in-frame clones appear in the TCRdb table, and some are missing; sequencing was by immunoSEQ multiplex PCR. The sample includes fewer than 400,000 clones, over 75% of them seen just once. Sequencing input: PBMCs. The receptors shown here come from a man aged 25 to 40 in good health and CMV-seronegative.

A few counts support this clone. CDR3 amino acids: CASSPGPQETQYF. CDR3 DNA: TGTGCCAGCAGTCCAGGGCCCCAAGAGACCCAGTACTTC. This sequence joins TRBV27 and TRBJ2-5, with D maybe TRBD1 (5 bases). In germline, CDR1 is MNHEY, CDR2 SMNVEV (reference sequence). The CDR3 spans 13 residues. Deletions cut 5 bases from V and 1 base from J, with 8 bases between.

The rearrangement links TRBV9 to TRBJ1-1; D uncertain. Germline V gives CDR1 SGDLS, CDR2 YYNGEE. The CDR3 totals 13 residues. The ends were cut back, 3 bases at V and 2 bases at J, with 8 bases in the middle. The DNA of the CDR3 is TGTGCCAGCAGCGGAGGCAGAAACACTGAAGCTTTCTTT. Amino acid sequence: CASSGGRNTEAFF.

Note on this clone: A much bigger clone sits one base away, suggesting this may be a read error. This sequence joins TRBV5-6 and TRBJ1-5, with 7 bases identical to TRBD1. The CDR3 spans 16 residues. Per the germline V gene, CDR1 is SGHDT and CDR2 is YYEEEE. Losses at the gene ends were 0 bases for V and 1 base for J; bases not matched to a gene: 4. In nucleotides, the CDR3 is TGTGCCAGCAGCTTGGCGAGACAGGGAAGCAATCAGCCCCAGCATTTT. Its translation: CASSLARQGSNQPQHF.

The chain links TRBV19 to TRBJ1-1, with 7 bases lining up with TRBD1. V lost 3 bases, J lost 3 bases, and 4 bases stayed unmatched. Germline V gene sequence: CDR1 LNHDA, CDR2 SQIVND (reference sequence). The CDR3 runs 14 residues. Here the CDR3 DNA reads TGTGCCAGTAGTATCTGGGGACAGCACACTGAAGCTTTCTTT. Its translation: CASSIWGQHTEAFF.

The CDR3 sequence: CASSQFWGVNTEAFF. For the CDR3, the DNA is TGCGCCAGCAGCCAGTTTTGGGGGGTGAACACTGAAGCTTTCTTT. The chain links TRBV4-3 to TRBJ1-1; TRBD1 is a possible D gene (5 bases). Germline-derived CDR1 and CDR2 are LGHNA and YSLEER. V was cut by 3 bases and J by 0 bases, with 11 bases left in between. This CDR3 is 15 amino acids long.

The V call is TRBV4-3, the J call TRBJ1-6; 7 bases map to TRBD1. The V segment lost 1 base and the J segment 5 bases; nucleotides outside the gene matches: 5. In germline, CDR1 is LGHNA, CDR2 YSLEER. CDR3 length equals 16 residues. The CDR3 coding sequence is TGCGCCAGCAGCCAAGTGGCAGGGGGAGATAATTCACCCCTCCACTTT. Its translation: CASSQVAGGDNSPLHF.

The CDR3, as DNA: TGTGCCAGCAGGTTGAGGACAGGGGTTGTCACAGATACGCAGTATTTT. Residues: CASRLRTGVVTDTQYF. The V and J genes are TRBV11-2 and TRBJ2-3; 9 nucleotides match TRBD1. V shed 6 bases and J 2 bases; nucleotides not matched to a gene: 9. Germline loops: CDR1 SGHAT, CDR2 FQNNGV. The length of the CDR3 is 16 residues.

DNA of the CDR3: TGTGCCAGTAGTATTCGGGAGTTCGCCGGGGAGCTGTTTTTT. Translating gives CASSIREFAGELFF. This chain uses TRBV19 with TRBJ2-2; D might be TRBD2 (6 bases). The CDR3 contains 14 residues. CDR1 and CDR2 (germline): LNHDA, SQIVND (reference sequence). Trimming cost V 3 bases and J 6 bases, with 11 bases left between them.

The rearrangement links TRBV2 to TRBJ1-6; tentatively, D is TRBD1 (5 bases). Germline V gene data show CDR1 as SNHLY and CDR2 as FYNNEI. V shed 7 bases and J shed 2 bases, with 12 bases lying between them. The length of the CDR3 is 15 residues. The CDR3: CASTAQGPYNSPLHF. CDR3 in DNA: TGTGCCAGCACAGCCCAGGGCCCCTATAATTCACCCCTCCACTTT.

The chain combines TRBV27 with TRBJ2-1, with 7 nucleotides matching TRBD1. V shed 4 bases, J shed 4 bases, and the junction held 16 bases outside the gene matches. The CDR3 is 18 residues long. Germline loops: CDR1 MNHEY, CDR2 SMNVEV (reference sequence). The CDR3 region has the DNA TGTGCCAGCAGTTCCCGCGAGGGGGCAGGGGCAAATTACAATGAGCAGTTCTTC. Translated: CASSSREGAGANYNEQFF.

V usage is TRBV5-1 and J usage is TRBJ1-6, with 7 bases identical to TRBD1. The CDR3 consists of 14 residues. Germline CDR1 reads SGHRS; CDR2 reads YFSETQ. V lost 2 bases and J lost 5; bases outside the gene matches: 1. The CDR3 DNA is TGCGCCAGCAGCTTACAGGGGAATAATTCACCCCTCCACTTT. Residues: CASSLQGNNSPLHF.

The chain couples TRBV19 to TRBJ1-2; 11 nucleotides match TRBD1. The V and J ends lost 6 bases and 4 bases, in that order; junction bases with no gene match: 4. In germline, CDR1 is LNHDA, CDR2 SQIVND (reference sequence). This CDR3 has 14 residues. The chain's CDR3 is CASSGQGASYGYTF. CDR3 bases: TGTGCCAGTAGCGGACAGGGGGCCTCCTATGGCTACACCTTC.

The chain joins TRBV29-1 to TRBJ1-1; D possibly corresponds to TRBD1 (5 bases). Germline V gives CDR1 SQVTM, CDR2 ANQGSEA. V was shortened by 7 bases and J by 6 bases, with 30 bases between the two germline ends. The CDR3 contains 17 residues. CDR3 in DNA: TGCAGCGCTTCTCGAATCCCCCCGGGACGGGAGATGGCTGAAGCTTTCTTT. This codes for CSASRIPPGREMAEAFF.

Concerning this clone: The sample carries other DNA sequences with the same CDR3. V usage is TRBV7-9 and J usage is TRBJ1-2, with 7 bases lining up with TRBD1. There are 14 residues in the CDR3. Germline V CDR1 and CDR2: SEHNR, FQNEAQ (reference sequence). V was clipped by 1 base and J by 3 bases; unmatched bases: 2. CDR3 residues: CASSLGQGDYGYTF. CDR3 bases: TGTGCCAGCAGCTTAGGCCAGGGGGACTATGGCTACACCTTC.

This clone appeared once. The rearrangement links TRBV28 to TRBJ2-1, with 11 positions matching TRBD2. V gave up 1 base and J gave up 10 bases; unmatched junction bases: 9. Germline V gives CDR1 MDHEN, CDR2 SYDVKM. CDR3 length: 16 amino acids. For the CDR3, the DNA is TGTGCCAGCAGTTTATTCGCTAGCGGGGGGTGGAAGGAGCAGTTCTTC. It specifies CASSLFASGGWKEQFF.